This T cell receptor beta chain was captured by sequencing in a study of T cell changes during pregnancy in multiple sclerosis (dated by TCRdb to between 2017 and 2020). For the wider study: The study examined how the T cell repertoire changed over the course of pregnancy in women with multiple sclerosis.

The receptor library was made with the immunoSEQ multiplex PCR assay. Sourced from immuneACCESS, this table was stored by TCRdb with only in-frame sequences that have V and J called. A share of the clones is absent; for the studies checked, an unresolved V gene accounts for under half, and the remainder has no known explanation. For this sample the table gives under 130,000 clones, of which roughly 90% were detected only once. About 3% of the sample belongs to the ten largest clones. With respect to this clone: Its antigen is currently not known. There are no base qualities to consult, and no much larger clone falls within one base.

This sample comprised peripheral blood, obtained after pregnancy. This TCR derives from a female donor with multiple sclerosis, enrolled in a pregnancy study.

Here the CDR3 is given as CASTSPGTKNTGELFF. The nucleotide sequence reads as follows: TGCGCCAGCACTTCCCCCGGGACTAAGAACACCGGGGAGCTGTTTTTT. This chain joins TRBV10-2 to TRBJ2-2, with 7 central nucleotides matching TRBD2. Via the germline V gene, CDR1 is WSHSY and CDR2 SAAADI. Including the terminal cysteine and phenylalanine, the CDR3 comprises 16 residues. The retained sequence is limited to the CDR3, 48 bases, with the frame set at the first base. For this chain, trimming is 7 bases at the V end and 1 base at the J end, and the number of junction bases without a gene match is 9.